This T cell receptor beta chain appears in the sequencing data of a study of technical replicates of blood from a handful of donors. J gave up 6 bases and V 3 bases, and 6 bases lay outside the gene matches. Germline V gene data show CDR1 as MGHRA and CDR2 as YSYEKL. The CDR3 spans 14 residues. Sequencing used immunoSEQ multiplex PCR; TCRdb keeps in-frame clones, though not all of them. The data contain tens of thousands of clones, 93% of them singletons. What was sequenced was T cells isolated from PBMCs. V is TRBV4-1 and J is TRBJ1-1; 8 bases match TRBD1. The clonotype originates from a human donor in good health. CDR3 DNA sequence: TGCGCCAGCAGCCAGGCGGACAGGGAGGCTGAAGCTTTCTTT. Protein product: CASSQADREAEAFF.